The present TCR beta chain was sequenced within a study of blood T cell repertoires in COVID-19. Study-level background: Sample material is recorded as cDNA or gDNA derived from T cells, B-cell-depleted T cells, or PBMCs.

Profiling relied on immunoSEQ multiplex PCR, and the TCRdb table lists in-frame clones only, not all of them. The sample yields about 170,000 clones, around nine tenths seen once. CDR3 length: 16 amino acids. The germline CDR1 and CDR2 sequences are MDHEN and SYDVKM. J gave up 4 bases and V 4 bases, and 11 bases lay outside the gene matches. The sequence derives from a man aged 50 to 60 with acute or convalescent COVID-19. The specimen sequenced was peripheral blood. The chain combines TRBV28 with TRBJ2-7, with 9 bases aligning to TRBD1. The CDR3 DNA follows: TGTGCCAGCAGTTGGCAAACGGGACAGGGAAGATACGAGCAGTACTTC. It translates to CASSWQTGQGRYEQYF. The whole variable domain, filled in from reference TRBV28 and TRBJ2-7, reads DVKVTQSSRYLVKRTGEKVFLECVQDMDHENMFWYRQDPGLGLRLIYFSYDVKMKEKGDIPEGYSVSREKKERFSLILESASTNQTSMYLCASSWQTGQGRYEQYFGPGTRLTVT.